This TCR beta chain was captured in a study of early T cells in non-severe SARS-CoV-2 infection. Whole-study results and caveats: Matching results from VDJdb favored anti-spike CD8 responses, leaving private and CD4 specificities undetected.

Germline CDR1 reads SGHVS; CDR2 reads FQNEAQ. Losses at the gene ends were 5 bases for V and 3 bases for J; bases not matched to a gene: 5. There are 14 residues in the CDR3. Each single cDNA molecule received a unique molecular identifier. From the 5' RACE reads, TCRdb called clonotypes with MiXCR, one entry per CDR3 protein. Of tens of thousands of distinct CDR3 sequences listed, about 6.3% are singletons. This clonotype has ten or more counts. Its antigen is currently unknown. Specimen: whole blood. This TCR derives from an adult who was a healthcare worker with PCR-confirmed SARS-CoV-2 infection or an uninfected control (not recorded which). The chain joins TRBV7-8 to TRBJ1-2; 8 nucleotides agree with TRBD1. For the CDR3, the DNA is TGTGCCAGCAGCCGAAACAGGGGGGACTATGGCTACACCTTC. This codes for CASSRNRGDYGYTF.